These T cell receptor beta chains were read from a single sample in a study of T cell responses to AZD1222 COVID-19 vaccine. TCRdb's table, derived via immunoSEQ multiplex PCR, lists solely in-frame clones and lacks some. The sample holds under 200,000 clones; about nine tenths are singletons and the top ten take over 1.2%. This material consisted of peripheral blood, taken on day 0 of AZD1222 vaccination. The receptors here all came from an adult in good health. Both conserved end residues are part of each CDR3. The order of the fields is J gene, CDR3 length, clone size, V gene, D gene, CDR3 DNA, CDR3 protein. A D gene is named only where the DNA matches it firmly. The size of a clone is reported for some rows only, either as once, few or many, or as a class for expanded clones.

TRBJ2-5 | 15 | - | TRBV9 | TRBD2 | TGTGCCAGCAGCGTAGTAGCGGGGGGACAAGAGACCCAGTACTTC | CASSVVAGGQETQYF
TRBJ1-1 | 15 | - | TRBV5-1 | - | TGCGCCAGCAGCTTGATCGTGGGCATGAACACTGAAGCTTTCTTT | CASSLIVGMNTEAFF
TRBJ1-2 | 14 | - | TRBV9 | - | TGTGCCAGCAGCGTAGATTCAGTAGGCTATGGCTACACCTTC | CASSVDSVGYGYTF
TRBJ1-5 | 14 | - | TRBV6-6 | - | TGTGCCAGCAGCCTACTACAGCTGAATCAGCCCCAGCATTTT | CASSLLQLNQPQHF
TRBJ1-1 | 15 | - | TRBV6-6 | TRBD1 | TGTGCCAGCAGACCACAGGGGGCAAGAAAGACTGAAGCTTTCTTT | CASRPQGARKTEAFF
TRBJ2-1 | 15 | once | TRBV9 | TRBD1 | TGTGCCAGCAGCGTAGCCGGACAGGGTTACAATGAGCAGTTCTTC | CASSVAGQGYNEQFF
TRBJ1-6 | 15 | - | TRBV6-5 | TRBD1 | TGTGCCAGCAGGCCGGGACAGGGGGTTAATTCACCCCTCCACTTT | CASRPGQGVNSPLHF
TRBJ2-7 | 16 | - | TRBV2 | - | TGTGCCAGCCTATCCGATTACGGGACAGCGGGTTACGAGCAGTACTTC | CASLSDYGTAGYEQYF
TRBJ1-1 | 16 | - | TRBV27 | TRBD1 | TGTGCCAGCAGTTTATCCGGGGAGGGGGCGAACACTGAAGCTTTCTTT | CASSLSGEGANTEAFF
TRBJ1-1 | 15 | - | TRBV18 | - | TGTGCCAGCTTTTCTAGGGGTGCATTGAACACTGAAGCTTTCTTT | CASFSRGALNTEAFF
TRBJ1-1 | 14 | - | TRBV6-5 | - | TGTGCCAGCAGTTACGGGGGACCGAACACTGAAGCTTTCTTT | CASSYGGPNTEAFF
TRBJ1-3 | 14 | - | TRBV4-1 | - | TGCGCCAGCAGCCCACCCCGGGTAAGAAACACCATATATTTT | CASSPPRVRNTIYF
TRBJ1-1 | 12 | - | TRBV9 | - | TGTGCCAGCAGTAGACTGAACACTGAAGCTTTCTTT | CASSRLNTEAFF
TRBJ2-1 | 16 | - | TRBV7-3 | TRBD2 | TGTGCCAGCAGCTTGACTAGCGGGGGGATGTACAATGAGCAGTTCTTC | CASSLTSGGMYNEQFF
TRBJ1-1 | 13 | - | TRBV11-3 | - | TGTGCCAGCAGCTTTACCGTCGGCACTGAAGCTTTCTTT | CASSFTVGTEAFF
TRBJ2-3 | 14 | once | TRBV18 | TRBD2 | TGTGCCAGCTCACCTGCCGGGGGGGCTGATACGCAGTATTTT | CASSPAGGADTQYF
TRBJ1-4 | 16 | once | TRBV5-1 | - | TGCGCCAGCAGCTTTATTTCAGGGACAACTAATGAAAAACTGTTTTTT | CASSFISGTTNEKLFF
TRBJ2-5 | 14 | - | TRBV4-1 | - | TGCGCCAGCAGCCCCACCCGGACCCTGGGGACCCAGTACTTC | CASSPTRTLGTQYF
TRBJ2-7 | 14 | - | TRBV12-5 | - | TGTGCTAGTGGTTTGAAGAGTTCCCCCTACGAGCAGTACTTC | CASGLKSSPYEQYF
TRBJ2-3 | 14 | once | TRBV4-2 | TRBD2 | TGTGCCAGCAGCCAGCGGGGGAGCACAGATACGCAGTATTTT | CASSQRGSTDTQYF
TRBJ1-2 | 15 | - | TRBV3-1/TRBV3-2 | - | TGTGCCAGCAGCCAAGATTACCAGGGTATCTATGGCTACACCTTC | CASSQDYQGIYGYTF
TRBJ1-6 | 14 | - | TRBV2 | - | TGTGCCAGCAGTGGTGACAGCGATAATTCACCCCTCCACTTT | CASSGDSDNSPLHF
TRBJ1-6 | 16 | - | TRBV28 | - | TGTGCCAGCAGTTCACCCTTGGCAGGATCAAATTCACCCCTCCACTTT | CASSSPLAGSNSPLHF
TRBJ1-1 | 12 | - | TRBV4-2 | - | TGTGCCAGCAGCCAAGGGAACACTGAAGCTTTCTTT | CASSQGNTEAFF